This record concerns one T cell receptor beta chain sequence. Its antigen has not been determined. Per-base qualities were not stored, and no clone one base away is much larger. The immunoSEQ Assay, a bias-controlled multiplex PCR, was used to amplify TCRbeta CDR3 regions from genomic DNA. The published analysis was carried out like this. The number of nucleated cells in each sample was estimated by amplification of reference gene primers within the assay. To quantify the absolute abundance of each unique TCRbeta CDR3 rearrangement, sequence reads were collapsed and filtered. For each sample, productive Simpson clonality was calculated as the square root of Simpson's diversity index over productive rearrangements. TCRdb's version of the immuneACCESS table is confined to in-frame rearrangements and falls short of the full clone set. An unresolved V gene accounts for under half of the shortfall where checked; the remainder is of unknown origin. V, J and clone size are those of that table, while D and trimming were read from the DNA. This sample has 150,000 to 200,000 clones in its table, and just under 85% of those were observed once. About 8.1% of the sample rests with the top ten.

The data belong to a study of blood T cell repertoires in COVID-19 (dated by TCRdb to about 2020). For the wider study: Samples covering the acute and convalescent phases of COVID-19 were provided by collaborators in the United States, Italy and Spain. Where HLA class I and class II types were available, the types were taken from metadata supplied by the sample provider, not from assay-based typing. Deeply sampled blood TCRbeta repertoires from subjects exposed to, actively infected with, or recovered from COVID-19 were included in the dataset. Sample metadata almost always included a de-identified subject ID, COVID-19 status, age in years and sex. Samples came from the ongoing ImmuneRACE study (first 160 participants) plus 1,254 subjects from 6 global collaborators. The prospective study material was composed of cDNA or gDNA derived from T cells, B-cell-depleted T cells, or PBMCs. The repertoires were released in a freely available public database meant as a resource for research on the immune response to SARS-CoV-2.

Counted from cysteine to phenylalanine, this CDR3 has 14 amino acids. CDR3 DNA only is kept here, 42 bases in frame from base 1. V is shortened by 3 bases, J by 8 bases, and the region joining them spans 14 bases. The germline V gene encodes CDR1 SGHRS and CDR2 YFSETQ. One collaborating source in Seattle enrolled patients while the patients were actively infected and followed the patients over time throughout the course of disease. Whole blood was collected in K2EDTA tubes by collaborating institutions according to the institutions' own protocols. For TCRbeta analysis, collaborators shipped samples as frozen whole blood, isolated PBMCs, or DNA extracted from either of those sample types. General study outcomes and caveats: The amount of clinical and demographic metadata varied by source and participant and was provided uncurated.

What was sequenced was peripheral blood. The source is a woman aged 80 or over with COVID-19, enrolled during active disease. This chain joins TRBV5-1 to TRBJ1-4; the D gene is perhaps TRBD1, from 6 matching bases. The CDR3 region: CASSWVGDKEKLFF. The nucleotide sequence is TGCGCCAGCAGCTGGGTGGGGGACAAAGAAAAACTGTTTTTT.